This T cell receptor (beta chain) was captured by sequencing in a study of cytomegalovirus exposure and HLA in healthy donors. Study-wide background: There were about 85 million unique TCRs (from HLA-typed donors) in an early data release.

Concerning this clone: The antigen remains unidentified.

A multiplex PCR was run with 60 Vbeta primers and 13 Jbeta primers. The repertoire was sequenced with immunoSEQ multiplex PCR; TCRdb's copy has only in-frame clones and lacks some. The data show approximately 150,000 clones, with around 77% seen just once and 0.8% to 0.95% held by the top ten. General study points: Later work showed greater clonal expansion in HLA-associated TCR beta chains than in equally common others. Altogether, more than 150 TCR beta chains were recorded as cytomegalovirus-associated. Previous analysis showed most TCR beta V segments were productive about 90% or about 30% of the time.

V dropped 4 bases and J dropped 4; count of bases not matched to a gene: 6. The CDR3 is made up of 14 amino acids. Per the germline V gene, CDR1 is SQVTM and CDR2 is ANQGSEA. The sample consisted of PBMCs. This sequence joins TRBV29-1 and TRBJ2-3; 9 positions match TRBD2. The receptor comes from a woman aged 55-69 years in good health and CMV-seronegative. CDR3 protein: CSVAPSGMPDTQYF. In DNA, the CDR3 is TGCAGCGTTGCGCCTAGCGGGATGCCAGATACGCAGTATTTT.